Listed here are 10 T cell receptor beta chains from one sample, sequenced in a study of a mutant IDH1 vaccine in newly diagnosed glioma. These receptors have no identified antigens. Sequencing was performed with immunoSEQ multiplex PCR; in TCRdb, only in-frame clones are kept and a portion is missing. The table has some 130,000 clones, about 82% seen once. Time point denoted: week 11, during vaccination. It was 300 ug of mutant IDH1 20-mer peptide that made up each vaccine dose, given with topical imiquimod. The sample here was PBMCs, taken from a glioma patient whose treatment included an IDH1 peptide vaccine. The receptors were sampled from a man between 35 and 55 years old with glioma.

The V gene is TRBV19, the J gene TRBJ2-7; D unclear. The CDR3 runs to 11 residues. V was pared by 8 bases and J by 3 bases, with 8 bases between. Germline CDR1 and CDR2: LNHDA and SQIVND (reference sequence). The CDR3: CASRGSYEQYF. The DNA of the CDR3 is TGTGCCAGTCGCGGAAGCTACGAGCAGTACTTC. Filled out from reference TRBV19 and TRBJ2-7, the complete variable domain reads DGGITQSPKYLFRKEGQNVTLSCEQNLNHDAMYWYRQDPGQGLRLIYYSQIVNDFQKGDIAEGYSVSREKKESFPLTVTSAQKNPTAFYLCASRGSYEQYFGPGTRLTVT.

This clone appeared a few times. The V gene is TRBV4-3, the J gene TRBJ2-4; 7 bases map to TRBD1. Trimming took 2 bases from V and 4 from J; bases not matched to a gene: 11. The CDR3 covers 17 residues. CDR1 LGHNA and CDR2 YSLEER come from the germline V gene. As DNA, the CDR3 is TGCGCCAGCAGCCAACACGCCACTACAGGGGCTAAAAACATTCAGTACTTC. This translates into CASSQHATTGAKNIQYF.

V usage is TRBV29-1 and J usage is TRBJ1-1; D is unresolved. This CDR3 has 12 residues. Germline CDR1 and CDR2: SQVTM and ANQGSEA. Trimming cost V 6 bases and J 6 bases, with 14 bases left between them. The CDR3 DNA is TGCAGCGTAAAACCGGGGATCTCTGAAGCTTTCTTT. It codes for CSVKPGISEAFF.

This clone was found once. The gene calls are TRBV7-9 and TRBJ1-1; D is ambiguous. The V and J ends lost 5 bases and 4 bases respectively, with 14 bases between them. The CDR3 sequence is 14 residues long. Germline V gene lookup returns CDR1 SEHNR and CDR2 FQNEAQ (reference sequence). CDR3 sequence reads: CASSRAPPSTEAFF. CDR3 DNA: TGTGCCAGCAGCCGGGCCCCACCAAGCACTGAAGCTTTCTTT.

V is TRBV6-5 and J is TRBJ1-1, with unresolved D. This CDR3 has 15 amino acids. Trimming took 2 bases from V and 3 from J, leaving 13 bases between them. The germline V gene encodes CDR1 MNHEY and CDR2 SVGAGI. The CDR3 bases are TGTGCCAGCAGTTACAGGAGTGTTCAGTACACTGAAGCTTTCTTT. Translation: CASSYRSVQYTEAFF.

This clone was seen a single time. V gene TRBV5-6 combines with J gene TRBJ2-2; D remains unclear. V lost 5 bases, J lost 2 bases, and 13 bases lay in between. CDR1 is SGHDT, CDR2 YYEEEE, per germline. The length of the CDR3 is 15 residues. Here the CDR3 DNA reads TGTGCCAGCAGTTCTGGACGGTCAAACACCGGGGAGCTGTTTTTT. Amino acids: CASSSGRSNTGELFF.

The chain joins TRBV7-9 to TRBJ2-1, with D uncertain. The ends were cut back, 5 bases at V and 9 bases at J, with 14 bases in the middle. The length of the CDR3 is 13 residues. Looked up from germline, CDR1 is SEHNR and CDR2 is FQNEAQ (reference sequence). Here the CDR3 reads CASSRTTPFEQFF. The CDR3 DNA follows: TGTGCCAGCAGCCGCACTACCCCGTTTGAGCAGTTCTTC.

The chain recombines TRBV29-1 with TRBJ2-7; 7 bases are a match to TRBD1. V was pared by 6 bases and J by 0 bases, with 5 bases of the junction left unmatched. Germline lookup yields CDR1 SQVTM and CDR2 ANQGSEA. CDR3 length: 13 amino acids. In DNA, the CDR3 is TGCAGCGTGTGGACAGGCAACTCCTACGAGCAGTACTTC. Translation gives CSVWTGNSYEQYF.

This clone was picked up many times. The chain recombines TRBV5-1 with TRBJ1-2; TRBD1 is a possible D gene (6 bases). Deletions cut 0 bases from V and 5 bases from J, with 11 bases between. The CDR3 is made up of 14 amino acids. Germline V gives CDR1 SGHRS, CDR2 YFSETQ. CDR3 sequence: CASSLADGTYGYTF. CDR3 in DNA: TGCGCCAGCAGCTTGGCCGACGGGACATATGGCTACACCTTC.

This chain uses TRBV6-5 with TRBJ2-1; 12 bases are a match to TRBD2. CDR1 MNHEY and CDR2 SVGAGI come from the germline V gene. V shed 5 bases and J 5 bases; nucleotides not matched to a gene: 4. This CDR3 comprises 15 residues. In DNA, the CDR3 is TGTGCCAGCAGTGCCGGACTAGCGGGGCACAATGAGCAGTTCTTC. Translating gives CASSAGLAGHNEQFF.